The present entry profiles one T cell receptor (beta chain) with its context. Individuals drawn from around 25 US areas were roughly 18 to 89 years old. This entry belongs to a study of blood T cell repertoires in COVID-19. For the study at large: T cells, B-cell-depleted T cells, or PBMCs provided the cDNA or gDNA that served as material.

Sequenced by immunoSEQ multiplex PCR; TCRdb stores in-frame clones only, minus some. The sample has some 300,000 clones; 88% are singletons. Losses at the gene ends were 3 bases for V and 2 bases for J; bases not matched to a gene: 8. The CDR3 totals 16 residues. Looked up from germline, CDR1 is SGHTA and CDR2 is FQGNSA. The sequence was collected from a woman in her sixties or seventies in a cohort exposed to, infected with or recovered from COVID-19 (not recorded which). V usage is TRBV7-2 and J usage is TRBJ2-3; 7 bases fit TRBD1. Sequencing used PBMCs or T cells enriched from blood (not recorded which). This CDR3 reads CASSFAGDRLTDTQYF. CDR3 nucleotides: TGTGCCAGCAGCTTTGCTGGGGACAGACTCACAGATACGCAGTATTTT. The full variable domain, its missing parts supplied by reference TRBV7-2 and TRBJ2-3, is GAGVSQSPSNKVTEKGKDVELRCDPISGHTALYWYRQSLGQGLEFLIYFQGNSAPDKSGLPSDRFSAERTGGSVSTLTIQRTQQEDSAVYLCASSFAGDRLTDTQYFGPGTRLTVL.